This T cell receptor beta chain was retrieved from a study of glioma-infiltrating T cells. General study results and limits: Signature shared blood CDR3 motifs were enriched in low-divergence and depleted in high-divergence patients. CDR3 overlap between tissue and blood was very small.

Trimming removed 1 base at V and 5 bases at J, with 17 bases between. The germline CDR1 and CDR2 sequences are MDHEN and SYDVKM. This CDR3 is 16 amino acids long. Using RNA template, CDR3s of TCR alpha and beta were amplified with iRepertoire arm-PCR. TCRdb used MiXCR to reprocess the multiplex PCR reads, holding one entry per CDR3 protein. The table lists roughly 350,000 distinct CDR3 sequences, less than 50% of them singletons. This clonotype was found many times. As yet, its antigen is unknown. Sequencing input: glioma tissue, nonneoplastic brain tissue, or PBMCs (not recorded which). This sequence originates from a human donor with low-grade glioma or glioblastoma, undergoing nonglioma brain surgery, or in good health (not recorded which). The chain links TRBV28 to TRBJ2-5; D possibly matches TRBD1 or TRBD2 (5 bases each). Here the CDR3 reads CASSLLTSGLTETQYF. CDR3 coding DNA: TGTGCCAGCAGTTTATTAACGTCGGGGCTAACGGAGACCCAGTACTTC.